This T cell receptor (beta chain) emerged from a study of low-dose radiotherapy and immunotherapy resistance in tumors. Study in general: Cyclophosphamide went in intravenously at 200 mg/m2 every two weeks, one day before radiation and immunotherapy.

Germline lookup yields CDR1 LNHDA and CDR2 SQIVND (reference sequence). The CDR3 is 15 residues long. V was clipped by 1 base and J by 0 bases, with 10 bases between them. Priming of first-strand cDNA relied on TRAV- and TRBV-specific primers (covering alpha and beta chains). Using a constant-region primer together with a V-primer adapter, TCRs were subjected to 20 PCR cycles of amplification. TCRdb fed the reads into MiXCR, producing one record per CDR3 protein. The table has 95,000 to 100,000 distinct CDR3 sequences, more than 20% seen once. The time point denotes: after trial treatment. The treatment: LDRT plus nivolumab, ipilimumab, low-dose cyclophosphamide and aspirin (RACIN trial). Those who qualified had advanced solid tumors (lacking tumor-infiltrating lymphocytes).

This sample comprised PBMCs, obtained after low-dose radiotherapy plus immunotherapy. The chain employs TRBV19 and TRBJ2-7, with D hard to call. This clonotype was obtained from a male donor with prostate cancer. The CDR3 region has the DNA TGTGCCAGTAGTATAGGTTCACCCCTCTCCTACGAGCAGTACTTC. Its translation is CASSIGSPLSYEQYF.